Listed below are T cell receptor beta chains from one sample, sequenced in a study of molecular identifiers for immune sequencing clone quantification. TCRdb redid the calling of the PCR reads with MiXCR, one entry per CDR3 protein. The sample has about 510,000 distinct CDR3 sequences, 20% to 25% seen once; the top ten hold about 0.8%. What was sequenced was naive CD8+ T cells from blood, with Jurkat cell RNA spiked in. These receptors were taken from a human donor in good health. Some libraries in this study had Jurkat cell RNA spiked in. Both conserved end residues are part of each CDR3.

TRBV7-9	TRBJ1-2	CASSLGRDKNYGYTF
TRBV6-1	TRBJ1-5	CASSEAGQGAYSNQPQHF
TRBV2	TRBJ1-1	CAIPVESMDTEAFF
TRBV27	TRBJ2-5	CASSLSLGIQETQYF
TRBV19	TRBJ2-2	CASAWTGGSGELFF
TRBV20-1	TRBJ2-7	CSATPAGGPTYEQYF
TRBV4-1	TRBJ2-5	CASSQVPGVGQETQYF
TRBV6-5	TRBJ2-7	CASTGGQGTSYEQYF
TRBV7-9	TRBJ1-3	CASTHFVGISGNTIYF
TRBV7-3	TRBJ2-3	CAGSFGTTNTDTQYF
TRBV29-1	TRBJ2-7	CSVEKAGASYEQYF
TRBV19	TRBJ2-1	CASSSPVYNEQFF
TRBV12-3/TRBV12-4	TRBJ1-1	CASRGQWVTEAFF
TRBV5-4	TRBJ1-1	CASSLDSENTEAFF
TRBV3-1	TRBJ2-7	CASSATGQGYEQYF
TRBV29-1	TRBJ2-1	CSVGGLAGGPNNEQFF
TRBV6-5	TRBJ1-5	CASSRLGQNQPQHF